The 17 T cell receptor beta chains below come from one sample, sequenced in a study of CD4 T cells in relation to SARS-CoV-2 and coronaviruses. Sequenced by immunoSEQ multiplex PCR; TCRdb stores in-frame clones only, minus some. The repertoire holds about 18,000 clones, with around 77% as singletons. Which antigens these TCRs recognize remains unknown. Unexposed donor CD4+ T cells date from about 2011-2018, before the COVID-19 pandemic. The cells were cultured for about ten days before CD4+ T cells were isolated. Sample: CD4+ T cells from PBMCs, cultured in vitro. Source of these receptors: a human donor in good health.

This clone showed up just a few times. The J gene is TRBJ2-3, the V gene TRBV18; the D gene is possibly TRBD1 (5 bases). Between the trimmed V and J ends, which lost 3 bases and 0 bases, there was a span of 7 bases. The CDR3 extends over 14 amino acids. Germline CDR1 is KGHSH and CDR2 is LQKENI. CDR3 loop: CASSPTASTDTQYF. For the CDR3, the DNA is TGTGCCAGCTCACCGACAGCTAGCACAGATACGCAGTATTTT. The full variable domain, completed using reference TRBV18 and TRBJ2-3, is NAGVMQNPRHLVRRRGQEARLRCSPMKGHSHVYWYRQLPEEGLKFMVYLQKENIIDESGMPKERFSAEFPKEGPSILRIQQVVRGDSAAYFCASSPTASTDTQYFGPGTRLTVL.

The CDR3 sequence: CSASRAGVAEQYF. CDR3 bases: TGCAGTGCTAGTCGAGCGGGAGTTGCCGAGCAGTACTTC. The V and J genes are TRBV20-1 and TRBJ2-7; 8 bases are shared with TRBD2. CDR1 DFQATT and CDR2 SNEGSKA come from the germline V gene (reference sequence). The CDR3 length is 13 residues. The J segment lost 6 bases and the V segment lost 3 bases, leaving 7 bases of the junction unmatched.

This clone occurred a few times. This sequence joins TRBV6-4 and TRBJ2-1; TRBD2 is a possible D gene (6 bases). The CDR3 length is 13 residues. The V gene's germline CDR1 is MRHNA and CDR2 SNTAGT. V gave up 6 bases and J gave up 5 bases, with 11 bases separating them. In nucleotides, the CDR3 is TGTGCCAGCAGCGCCGGGACTCACAATGAGCAGTTCTTC. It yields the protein CASSAGTHNEQFF.

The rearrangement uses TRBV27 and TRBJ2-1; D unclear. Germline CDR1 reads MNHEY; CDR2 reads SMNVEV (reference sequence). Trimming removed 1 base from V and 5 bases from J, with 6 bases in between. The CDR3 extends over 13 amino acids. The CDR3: CASSLLGNNEQFF. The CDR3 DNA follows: TGTGCCAGCAGTTTATTGGGGAACAATGAGCAGTTCTTC.

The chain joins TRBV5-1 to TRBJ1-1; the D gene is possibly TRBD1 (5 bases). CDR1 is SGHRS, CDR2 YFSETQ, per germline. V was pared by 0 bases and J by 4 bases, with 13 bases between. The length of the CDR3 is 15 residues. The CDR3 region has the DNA TGCGCCAGCAGCTTGGGAGGGGTAATCCCCACTGAAGCTTTCTTT. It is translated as CASSLGGVIPTEAFF.

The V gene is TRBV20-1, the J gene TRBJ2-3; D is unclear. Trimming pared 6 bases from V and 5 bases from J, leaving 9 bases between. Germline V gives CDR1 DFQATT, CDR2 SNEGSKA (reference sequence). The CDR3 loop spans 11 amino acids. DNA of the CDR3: TGCAGTGCAACTAAGCAAGATACGCAGTATTTT. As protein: CSATKQDTQYF.

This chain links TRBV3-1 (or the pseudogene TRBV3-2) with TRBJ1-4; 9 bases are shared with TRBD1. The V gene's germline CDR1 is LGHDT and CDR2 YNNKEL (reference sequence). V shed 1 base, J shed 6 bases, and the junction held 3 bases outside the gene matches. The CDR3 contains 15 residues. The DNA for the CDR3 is TGTGCCAGCAGCCAAGGGACAGGGGCGTATGAAAAACTGTTTTTT. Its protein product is CASSQGTGAYEKLFF.

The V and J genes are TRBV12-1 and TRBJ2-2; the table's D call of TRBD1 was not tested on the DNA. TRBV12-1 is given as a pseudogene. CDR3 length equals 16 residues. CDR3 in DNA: TGTGCCAGCAGCGCATTAACGCCTCAACAGGCCGGGGAGCTGTTTTTT. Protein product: CASSALTPQQAGELFF.

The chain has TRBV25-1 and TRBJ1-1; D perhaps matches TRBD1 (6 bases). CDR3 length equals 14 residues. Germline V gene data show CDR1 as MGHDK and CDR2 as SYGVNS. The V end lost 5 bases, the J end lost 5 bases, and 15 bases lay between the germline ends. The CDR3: CASSNTGRATEAFF. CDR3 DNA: TGTGCCAGCAGTAATACAGGGAGGGCGACTGAAGCTTTCTTT.

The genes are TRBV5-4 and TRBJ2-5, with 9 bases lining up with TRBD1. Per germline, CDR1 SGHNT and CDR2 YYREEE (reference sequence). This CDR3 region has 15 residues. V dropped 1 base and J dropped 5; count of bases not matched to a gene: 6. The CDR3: CASSLPGQGYETQYF. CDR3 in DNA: TGTGCCAGCAGCTTGCCGGGACAGGGTTATGAGACCCAGTACTTC.

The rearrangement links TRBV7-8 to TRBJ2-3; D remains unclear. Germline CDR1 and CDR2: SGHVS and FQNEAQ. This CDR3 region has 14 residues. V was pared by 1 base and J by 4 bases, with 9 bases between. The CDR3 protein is CASSLEGRADTQYF. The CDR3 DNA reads TGTGCCAGCAGCTTAGAAGGTAGGGCAGATACGCAGTATTTT.

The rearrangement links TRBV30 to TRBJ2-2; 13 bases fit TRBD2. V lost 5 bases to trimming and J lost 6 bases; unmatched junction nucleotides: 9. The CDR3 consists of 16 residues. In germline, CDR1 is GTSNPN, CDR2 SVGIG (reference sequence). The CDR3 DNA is TGTGCCTGGGGGGCGGGACTAGCGGGACTAGCCGGGGAGCTGTTTTTT. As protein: CAWGAGLAGLAGELFF.

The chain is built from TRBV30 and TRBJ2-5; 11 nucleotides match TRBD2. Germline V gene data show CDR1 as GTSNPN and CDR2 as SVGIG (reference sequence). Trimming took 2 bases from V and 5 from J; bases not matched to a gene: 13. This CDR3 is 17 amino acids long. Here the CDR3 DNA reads TGTGCCTGGAGTAAGGGGGTTACTAGCGGGAGTTCGGAGACCCAGTACTTC. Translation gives CAWSKGVTSGSSETQYF.

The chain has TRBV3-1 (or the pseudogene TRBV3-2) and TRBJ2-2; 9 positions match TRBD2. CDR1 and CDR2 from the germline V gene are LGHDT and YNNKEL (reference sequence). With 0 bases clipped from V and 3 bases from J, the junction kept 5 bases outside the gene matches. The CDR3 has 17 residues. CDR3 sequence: CASSQEIAGEYTGELFF. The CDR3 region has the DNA TGTGCCAGCAGCCAAGAGATAGCGGGAGAATACACCGGGGAGCTGTTTTTT.

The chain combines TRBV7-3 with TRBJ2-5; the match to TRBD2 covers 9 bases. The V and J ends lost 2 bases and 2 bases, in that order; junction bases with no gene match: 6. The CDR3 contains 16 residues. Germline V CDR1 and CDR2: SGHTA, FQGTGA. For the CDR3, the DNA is TGTGCCAGCAGCTTACTTGGTAGCGGGGGACAAGAGACCCAGTACTTC. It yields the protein CASSLLGSGGQETQYF.

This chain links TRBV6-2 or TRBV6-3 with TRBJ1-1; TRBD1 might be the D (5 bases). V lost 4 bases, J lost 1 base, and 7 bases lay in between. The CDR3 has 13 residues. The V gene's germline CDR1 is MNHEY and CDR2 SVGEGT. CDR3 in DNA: TGTGCCAGCAGTTTGACAGAGAACACTGAAGCTTTCTTT. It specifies CASSLTENTEAFF.

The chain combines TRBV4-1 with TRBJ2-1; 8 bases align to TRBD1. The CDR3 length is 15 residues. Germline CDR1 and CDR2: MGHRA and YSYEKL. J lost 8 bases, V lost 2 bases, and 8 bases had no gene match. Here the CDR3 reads CASSQHGQGADEQFF. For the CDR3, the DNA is TGCGCCAGCAGCCAACACGGACAGGGCGCCGATGAGCAGTTCTTC.